This is a list of T cell receptor beta chains from one sample in a study of CD8 T cells in ankylosing spondylitis. TCRdb itself ran the 5' RACE reads through MiXCR, one entry per CDR3 protein. The sample records approximately 200,000 distinct CDR3 sequences, around 13% being singletons. The sequencing input was blood, either unsorted or a sorted T cell fraction (not recorded which). Every receptor here comes from a male donor with ankylosing spondylitis or in good health (not recorded which). Each CDR3 is given with its conserved first and last residue. A D gene is named only where the DNA matches it firmly. Size tells how often a clone was seen (once, few, many) or the class of an expanded clone, and some rows leave it out.

CDR3 DNA: TGTGCCAGCAGCTTGGGCCAGGGGGCTCGTAGTCTGTACGAGCAGTACTTC
CDR3 protein: CASSLGQGARSLYEQYF
clone size: .
V gene: TRBV7-9
J gene: TRBJ2-7
D gene: TRBD1

CDR3 DNA: TGTGCCATCAGTGGGCAGGACGGCGATGAGCAGTTCTTC
CDR3 protein: CAISGQDGDEQFF
clone size: few
V gene: TRBV10-3
J gene: TRBJ2-1
D gene: .

CDR3 DNA: TGTGCCATCAGTGGGACTGGGGTAGGCGAGCAGTTCTTC
CDR3 protein: CAISGTGVGEQFF
clone size: many
V gene: TRBV10-3
J gene: TRBJ2-1
D gene: .

CDR3 DNA: TGTGCCAGCAGTTCCCCTAGGACAGGGAAGAACACTGAAGCTTTCTTT
CDR3 protein: CASSSPRTGKNTEAFF
clone size: .
V gene: TRBV27
J gene: TRBJ1-1
D gene: TRBD1

CDR3 DNA: TGTGCCTGGAGTACTGGAGCAGGGGACTCCTACGAGCAGTACTTC
CDR3 protein: CAWSTGAGDSYEQYF
clone size: few
V gene: TRBV30
J gene: TRBJ2-7
D gene: .

CDR3 DNA: TGCAGCGTGTGGGGGGACAGCCTCTTTAATGGCTACACCTTC
CDR3 protein: CSVWGDSLFNGYTF
clone size: many
V gene: TRBV29-1
J gene: TRBJ1-2
D gene: TRBD1

CDR3 DNA: TGTGCCAGCAGTGACAGGAGGGACTATGGCTACACCTTC
CDR3 protein: CASSDRRDYGYTF
clone size: few
V gene: TRBV27
J gene: TRBJ1-2
D gene: .

CDR3 DNA: TGTGCCACCAGTGATTTCGGGGGCGGGGGAGATACGCAGTATTTT
CDR3 protein: CATSDFGGGGDTQYF
clone size: .
V gene: TRBV24-1
J gene: TRBJ2-3
D gene: .

CDR3 DNA: TGTGCCAGCAGCTCACCAAACTCCTACGAGCAGTACTTC
CDR3 protein: CASSSPNSYEQYF
clone size: .
V gene: TRBV5-4
J gene: TRBJ2-7
D gene: .

CDR3 DNA: TGTGCCAGCAGTTCCGGGACAGGGGGCTGGAATGAGCAGTTCTTC
CDR3 protein: CASSSGTGGWNEQFF
clone size: few
V gene: TRBV27
J gene: TRBJ2-1
D gene: TRBD1

CDR3 DNA: TGTGCCAGCAGCCCCCTACCCGGACAGCCAAACAATGAGCAGTTCTTC
CDR3 protein: CASSPLPGQPNNEQFF
clone size: large
V gene: TRBV11-2
J gene: TRBJ2-1
D gene: .

CDR3 DNA: TGCGCCAGCAGCCACCGGGATTTAGCTCCAGATACGCAGTATTTT
CDR3 protein: CASSHRDLAPDTQYF
clone size: few
V gene: TRBV4-1
J gene: TRBJ2-3
D gene: .

CDR3 DNA: TGTGCCAGCAGTGCGGGACAGGGGGCAACTGAAGCTTTCTTT
CDR3 protein: CASSAGQGATEAFF
clone size: .
V gene: TRBV2
J gene: TRBJ1-1
D gene: TRBD1

CDR3 DNA: TGTGCCAGCAGCTTGAGTGGCTCACCCCTCCACTTT
CDR3 protein: CASSLSGSPLHF
clone size: few
V gene: TRBV5-6
J gene: TRBJ1-6
D gene: .

CDR3 DNA: TGCGCCAGCAGCCCCGGGACAGCTAACTCCTACGAGCAGTACTTC
CDR3 protein: CASSPGTANSYEQYF
clone size: few
V gene: TRBV4-1
J gene: TRBJ2-7
D gene: TRBD1

CDR3 DNA: TGTGCCAGCAGCGCGCAGGGGGAGGATGAAAAACTGTTTTTT
CDR3 protein: CASSAQGEDEKLFF
clone size: .
V gene: TRBV5-5
J gene: TRBJ1-4
D gene: TRBD1

CDR3 DNA: TGCGCCAGCAGCCTATCTGTGGACAGGGTGTATGACGGCTACACCTTC
CDR3 protein: CASSLSVDRVYDGYTF
clone size: .
V gene: TRBV4-1
J gene: TRBJ1-2
D gene: TRBD1

CDR3 DNA: TGTGCCAGCAGTGAAGCGGTCCAGGGGGCCGATGAGCAGTTCTTC
CDR3 protein: CASSEAVQGADEQFF
clone size: many
V gene: TRBV6-1
J gene: TRBJ2-1
D gene: TRBD1

CDR3 DNA: TGTGCCAGCACGAGGACTAGCGGGAGTTACAATGAGCAGTTCTTC
CDR3 protein: CASTRTSGSYNEQFF
clone size: .
V gene: TRBV6-1
J gene: TRBJ2-1
D gene: TRBD2

CDR3 DNA: TGTGCCAGCACCCGTTTCCACAGGGGGCTGGGGTTAGCCAAAAACATTCAGTACTTC
CDR3 protein: CASTRFHRGLGLAKNIQYF
clone size: .
V gene: TRBV2
J gene: TRBJ2-4
D gene: TRBD1

CDR3 DNA: TGTGCCAGCAGCCAAGAAGTTGGACAGTTCGCGAACTTC
CDR3 protein: CASSQEVGQFANF
clone size: .
V gene: TRBV4-2
J gene: TRBJ2-5
D gene: .

CDR3 DNA: TGTGCCAGCAGCCCCGACAGAGCTAACTATGGCTACACCTTC
CDR3 protein: CASSPDRANYGYTF
clone size: few
V gene: TRBV27
J gene: TRBJ1-2
D gene: .

CDR3 DNA: TGTGCCAGCAGTGGACCAGGGGGAAATGGCTACACCTTC
CDR3 protein: CASSGPGGNGYTF
clone size: .
V gene: TRBV25-1
J gene: TRBJ1-2
D gene: TRBD1

CDR3 DNA: TGTGCCACCAGTGATTCGGCTAGCGGGGGGTCGAGCTCCTACAATGAGCAGTTCTTC
CDR3 protein: CATSDSASGGSSSYNEQFF
clone size: .
V gene: TRBV24-1
J gene: TRBJ2-1
D gene: TRBD2

CDR3 DNA: TGTGCCACCAGTGATCCCCCCGGGAATGAGCAGTTCTTC
CDR3 protein: CATSDPPGNEQFF
clone size: .
V gene: TRBV24-1
J gene: TRBJ2-1
D gene: .

CDR3 DNA: TGTGCCAGCAGCCCCCGGCCTGGTGAGTTGAATGAGCAGTTCTTC
CDR3 protein: CASSPRPGELNEQFF
clone size: few
V gene: TRBV11-1
J gene: TRBJ2-1
D gene: .

CDR3 DNA: TGCAGCGTTGGCTCCCGGGAAGGACGCGAGCAGTACTTC
CDR3 protein: CSVGSREGREQYF
clone size: few
V gene: TRBV29-1
J gene: TRBJ2-7
D gene: .

CDR3 DNA: TGTGCCAGCAGCCAAGATCGGCTAGGAGACCAGTTCTTC
CDR3 protein: CASSQDRLGDQFF
clone size: .
V gene: TRBV4-2
J gene: TRBJ2-1
D gene: .

CDR3 DNA: TGTGCCAGCAGCCAAGTTTACAGGGGCCCATTACATGGCTACACCTTC
CDR3 protein: CASSQVYRGPLHGYTF
clone size: few
V gene: TRBV14
J gene: TRBJ1-2
D gene: TRBD1

CDR3 DNA: TGCAGCGTCTCCGGGACAGGGGGGTTCGAGCAGTACTTC
CDR3 protein: CSVSGTGGFEQYF
clone size: few
V gene: TRBV29-1
J gene: TRBJ2-7
D gene: TRBD1

CDR3 DNA: TGCGCCAGCAGCCTGGACGGACGGTTGAACACTGAAGCTTTCTTT
CDR3 protein: CASSLDGRLNTEAFF
clone size: .
V gene: TRBV5-1
J gene: TRBJ1-1
D gene: .

CDR3 DNA: TGCGCCAGCAGCCAAATCACGGGGAAGAGTTTCTACGAGCAGTACTTC
CDR3 protein: CASSQITGKSFYEQYF
clone size: .
V gene: TRBV4-1
J gene: TRBJ2-7
D gene: .

CDR3 DNA: TGCAGTGCTAGCTCGGAGGGGACTAGCACAGATACGCAGTATTTT
CDR3 protein: CSASSEGTSTDTQYF
clone size: many
V gene: TRBV20-1
J gene: TRBJ2-3
D gene: .

CDR3 DNA: TGTGCCACCAGCCCCTGGGGAGGGTCCTACAATGAGCAGTTCTTC
CDR3 protein: CATSPWGGSYNEQFF
clone size: .
V gene: TRBV15
J gene: TRBJ2-1
D gene: TRBD2

CDR3 DNA: TGTGCCAGCACCCGAACAGGGGCAGCGGGCAAGGGGTATGAGCAGTTCTTC
CDR3 protein: CASTRTGAAGKGYEQFF
clone size: .
V gene: TRBV11-2
J gene: TRBJ2-1
D gene: .

CDR3 DNA: TGTGCCAGCAGCCAAGAGTCCAGCGGGAGCTACGAGCAGTACTTC
CDR3 protein: CASSQESSGSYEQYF
clone size: few
V gene: TRBV4-2
J gene: TRBJ2-7
D gene: TRBD2

CDR3 DNA: TGTGCCAGCAGCCTCTCCTCGAGACAGGGGGCAATCACTGAAGCTTTCTTT
CDR3 protein: CASSLSSRQGAITEAFF
clone size: .
V gene: TRBV7-8
J gene: TRBJ1-1
D gene: TRBD1